What follows are 18 T cell receptor beta chains derived from one specimen sequenced in a study of T cells in Graves' hyperthyroidism and ophthalmopathy. Amplified TCR beta CDR3 regions came from RNA transcripts. The primer set for the first-round RT-PCR of the TCR CDR3 was HTBI. Via MiXCR, TCRdb re-called the multiplex PCR reads, giving one row per CDR3 protein. The sample records fewer than 850,000 distinct CDR3 sequences, 17% being singletons. The sample was blood. The source of these receptors is a man aged 50 to 60 with Graves' hyperthyroidism.

This clonotype was recorded many times. The rearrangement uses TRBV11-2 and TRBJ2-5, with TRBD2 matching over 7 bases. Germline lookup yields CDR1 SGHAT and CDR2 FQNNGV. The CDR3 consists of 15 residues. V was pared by 2 bases and J by 2 bases, with 5 bases of the junction left unmatched. CDR3 in amino acids: CASSLLKGGQETQYF. CDR3 bases: TGTGCCAGCAGCTTACTTAAGGGAGGGCAAGAGACCCAGTACTTC.

This sequence joins TRBV6-1 and TRBJ1-4; D gene unclear. CDR1 and CDR2 from the germline V gene are MNHNS and SASEGT. The CDR3 runs to 15 residues. Trimming shortened V by 6 bases and J by 0 bases, and 11 bases separated the two germline ends. CDR3 bases: TGTGCCAGCAGAAAAAGCTTGGCAACTAATGAAAAACTGTTTTTT. As protein: CASRKSLATNEKLFF.

This clonotype was observed a handful of times. Its ends do not fully match the called genes, so a read error is possible. The rearrangement uses TRBV6-1 and TRBJ2-7, with D perhaps TRBD2 (5 bases). The CDR3 contains 16 residues. Per the germline V gene, CDR1 is MNHNS and CDR2 is SASEGT. Here the CDR3 DNA reads TGTGCCAGCAGTGATATTGGCGGGCCATACTCCCACGAGCAGTACTTC. Translating it yields CASSDIGGPYSHEQYF.

This clonotype has a handful of counts. V and J are TRBV25-1 and TRBJ2-4; D gene ambiguous. Deletions cut 5 bases from V and 0 bases from J, with 17 bases between. Germline-derived CDR1 and CDR2 are MGHDK and SYGVNS. The CDR3 loop spans 17 amino acids. For the CDR3, the DNA is TGTGCCAGCAGTAAATCAGGTTTCGGTCTAGCCAAAAACATTCAGTACTTC. It yields the protein CASSKSGFGLAKNIQYF.

This clonotype was picked up a small number of times. The J gene is TRBJ2-5, the V gene TRBV7-2, with D hard to call. Trimming cost V 2 bases and J 5 bases, with 9 bases left between them. This CDR3 has 13 residues. Germline V gives CDR1 SGHTA, CDR2 FQGNSA. In DNA, the CDR3 is TGTGCCAGCAGCTTACTTCGCACGGAGACCCAGTACTTC. It yields the protein CASSLLRTETQYF.

J is TRBJ2-1 and V is TRBV20-1; possibly TRBD2 for D (5 bases). From germline, CDR1 is DFQATT and CDR2 SNEGSKA (reference sequence). CDR3 length equals 13 residues. The V gene lost 5 bases and the J gene lost 1 base, with 9 bases spanning the gap. The CDR3 DNA reads as TGCAGTGCTTTCGACTATTCCTACAATGAGCAGTTCTTC. This codes for CSAFDYSYNEQFF.

In this sample, this clonotype turned up a few times. The rearrangement links TRBV12-3 or TRBV12-4 to TRBJ1-3, with D unclear. V was cut by 10 bases and J by 3 bases, with 16 bases left in between. The CDR3 loop spans 14 amino acids. This CDR3 is CATQFMGGGNTIYF. Written as DNA, the CDR3 is TGTGCCACCCAGTTTATGGGTGGTGGAAACACCATATATTTT.

This clonotype occurred a few times. The gene calls are TRBV11-2 and TRBJ2-4, with 10 bases lining up with TRBD2. CDR3 length: 16 amino acids. V shed 4 bases, J shed 5 bases, and the junction held 8 bases outside the gene matches. In germline, CDR1 is SGHAT, CDR2 FQNNGV. The CDR3 loop is CASSWTSGRSENIQYF. The DNA of the CDR3 is TGTGCCAGCAGCTGGACTAGCGGTCGAAGCGAAAACATTCAGTACTTC.

The chain carries TRBV16 and TRBJ1-2, with 9 bases lining up with TRBD1. The V and J ends lost 6 bases and 6 bases, in that order; junction bases with no gene match: 14. Germline assignment: CDR1 KGHSY and CDR2 FQNENV. The length of the CDR3 is 16 residues. This CDR3 reads CASSPSGGDRVDGYTF. The CDR3, as DNA: TGTGCCAGCAGTCCCTCGGGGGGGGACAGGGTGGATGGCTACACCTTC.

The chain recombines TRBV3-1 with TRBJ2-5; TRBD2 matches 9 bases. The V and J ends lost 2 bases and 4 bases, in that order; junction bases with no gene match: 5. This CDR3 spans 15 amino acids. Germline CDR1 LGHDT, CDR2 YNNKEL (reference sequence). The CDR3 sequence: CASSQLAGEGETQYF. CDR3 nucleotide sequence: TGTGCCAGCAGCCAATTAGCGGGAGAAGGAGAGACCCAGTACTTC.

This chain connects TRBV5-5 to TRBJ1-2; 7 positions match TRBD1. The V segment lost 3 bases and the J segment 0 bases; nucleotides outside the gene matches: 2. Germline-derived CDR1 and CDR2 are SGHKS and YYEKEE (reference sequence). This CDR3 is built from 14 residues. CDR3 coding DNA: TGTGCCAGCAGCTGGGGACAGCCTAACTATGGCTACACCTTC. Its translation is CASSWGQPNYGYTF.

This clonotype was seen repeatedly, ten times or more. The chain uses TRBV7-8 and TRBJ1-2; D is unclear. Germline assignment: CDR1 SGHVS and CDR2 FQNEAQ. This CDR3 region has 17 residues. The V gene lost 0 bases and the J gene lost 0 bases, with 14 bases spanning the gap. CDR3: CASSLAPPNRANYGYTF. CDR3 nucleotides: TGTGCCAGCAGCTTAGCCCCTCCAAACAGAGCTAACTATGGCTACACCTTC.

This clonotype appeared many times. The CDR3 DNA reads as TGTGCCAGTAGTACTACTAGCTCCTCGTCCTACAATGAGCAGTTCTTC. This codes for CASSTTSSSSYNEQFF. The chain joins TRBV19 to TRBJ2-1, with D tentatively TRBD2 (6 bases). The CDR3 runs to 16 residues. Germline loops: CDR1 LNHDA, CDR2 SQIVND (reference sequence). The V gene lost 4 bases and the J gene lost 1 base, with 14 bases spanning the gap.

In this sample, this clonotype turned up many times. This chain uses TRBV9 with TRBJ2-1; TRBD2 might be the D (6 bases). Trimming took off 4 bases at V and 4 bases at J, with 12 bases between the two ends. The CDR3 length is 14 residues. Germline values: CDR1 SGDLS, CDR2 YYNGEE. CDR3 sequence: CASSYIAEYNEQFF. The CDR3 bases are TGTGCCAGCAGCTACATAGCGGAATACAATGAGCAGTTCTTC.

This clonotype was observed many times. CDR3 in DNA: TGTGCCAGCAGCTCCGGAGGGGTCACCTACGAGCAGTACTTC. Protein product: CASSSGGVTYEQYF. V is TRBV7-9 and J is TRBJ2-7; D perhaps matches TRBD2 (6 bases). CDR3 length: 14 amino acids. The germline V gene encodes CDR1 SEHNR and CDR2 FQNEAQ (reference sequence). Trimming shortened V by 4 bases and J by 2 bases, and 12 bases separated the two germline ends.

This clonotype was recorded at least ten times. DNA of the CDR3: TGTGCCAGCAGCTTAGCAGTAGGACAGGGGAGCAATCAGCCCCAGCATTTT. Translation: CASSLAVGQGSNQPQHF. The rearrangement uses TRBV7-2 and TRBJ1-5, with 9 nucleotides matching TRBD1. The junction had 4 bases not matched to a gene; V was cut back by 0 bases and J by 1 base. Per germline, CDR1 SGHTA and CDR2 FQGNSA. The CDR3 sequence is 17 residues long.

Many counts were recorded for this clonotype. The V and J genes are TRBV27 and TRBJ2-7; no clear D gene. Germline V gene lookup returns CDR1 MNHEY and CDR2 SMNVEV (reference sequence). The V gene lost 5 bases and the J gene lost 4 bases, with 9 bases spanning the gap. The CDR3 has 12 residues. CDR3 sequence: CASSDLIYEQYF. The DNA for the CDR3 is TGTGCCAGCAGTGACTTAATTTACGAGCAGTACTTC.

The chain joins TRBV2 to TRBJ2-1; possibly TRBD2 for D (6 bases). CDR1 and CDR2 from the germline V gene are SNHLY and FYNNEI. The CDR3 is 14 amino acids. V dropped 11 bases and J dropped 4 bases, with 18 bases sitting between them. CDR3 bases: TGTGCCGGTCAAACTAGCTTACTTTACAATGAGCAGTTCTTC. Translated, it gives CAGQTSLLYNEQFF.